The 32 T cell receptor beta chains given below trace back to one sample, sequenced in a study of cytomegalovirus exposure and HLA in healthy donors. It was with 60 Vbeta and 13 Jbeta primers that the PCR ran. This table comes from immunoSEQ multiplex PCR, and its TCRdb copy is limited to in-frame clones, with some not included. The sample consists of about 170,000 clones, about 80% of them appearing once. Sequencing was done on a sample of PBMCs. Receptor source: a young woman in good health and CMV-seropositive.

This chain links TRBV5-1 with TRBJ2-3, with 12 bases fitting TRBD2. The junction had 4 bases not matched to a gene; V was cut back by 4 bases and J by 4 bases. Germline assignment: CDR1 SGHRS and CDR2 YFSETQ. The CDR3 extends over 15 amino acids. The CDR3 region is CASSQTSGSADTQYF. The CDR3 DNA reads as TGCGCCAGCAGCCAGACTAGCGGGAGTGCAGATACGCAGTATTTT.

The chain links TRBV28 to TRBJ1-6; D is ambiguous. This CDR3 has 18 amino acids. Germline V CDR1 and CDR2: MDHEN, SYDVKM. V dropped 3 bases and J dropped 0 bases, with 15 bases sitting between them. CDR3 DNA sequence: TGTGCCAGCAGTTTCTCCTTTGGGCCGAGCTCCTATAATTCACCCCTCCACTTT. It is translated as CASSFSFGPSSYNSPLHF.

The genes are TRBV6-6 and TRBJ2-7, with D maybe TRBD1 (5 bases). The length of the CDR3 is 13 residues. Germline V gene sequence: CDR1 MNHNY, CDR2 SVGAGI (reference sequence). Trimming took off 6 bases at V and 3 bases at J, with 12 bases between the two ends. The CDR3 nucleotides are TGTGCCAGCAGAGAGGACAAGTACTACGAGCAGTACTTC. Protein sequence: CASREDKYYEQYF.

CDR3 amino acids: CASSRRGTQYF. Here the CDR3 DNA reads TGTGCCAGCAGCCGGAGAGGGACCCAGTACTTC. V is TRBV7-8 and J is TRBJ2-5; D remains ambiguous. CDR1 is SGHVS, CDR2 FQNEAQ, per germline. Trimming pared 5 bases from V and 7 bases from J, leaving 8 bases between. The CDR3 is 11 residues long.

This clone turned up a few times. This chain uses TRBV6-4 with TRBJ2-1; no firm D call. The length of the CDR3 is 15 residues. Germline CDR1 and CDR2: MRHNA and SNTAGT. With 4 bases removed from V and 0 bases from J, the gap between germline ends came to 10 bases. The DNA of the CDR3 is TGTGCCAGCAGTGGACCTAGGAGCTCCTACAATGAGCAGTTCTTC. Translating gives CASSGPRSSYNEQFF.

The CDR3: CASSEGLAVTYEQYF. The CDR3 DNA reads TGTGCCAGCAGCGAGGGACTAGCGGTCACCTACGAGCAGTACTTC. The chain is built from TRBV9 and TRBJ2-7; 11 bases map to TRBD2. The CDR3 has 15 residues. Trimming cost V 3 bases and J 2 bases; bases outside gene matches: 4. In germline, CDR1 is SGDLS, CDR2 YYNGEE.

The chain couples TRBV7-9 to TRBJ2-3; D is possibly TRBD2 (5 bases). This CDR3 is built from 13 residues. Between the trimmed V and J ends, which lost 8 bases and 4 bases, there was a span of 13 bases. Germline lookup yields CDR1 SEHNR and CDR2 FQNEAQ (reference sequence). CDR3 in amino acids: CASLFLAADTQYF. CDR3 in DNA: TGTGCCAGCCTCTTTCTAGCAGCAGATACGCAGTATTTT. Variable domain in full (rest from reference TRBV7-9 and TRBJ2-3): DTGVSQNPRHKITKRGQNVTFRCDPISEHNRLYWYRQTLGQGPEFLTYFQNEAQLEKSRLLSDRFSAERPKGSFSTLEIQRTEQGDSAMYLCASLFLAADTQYFGPGTRLTVL.

The V call is TRBV14, the J call TRBJ1-2; D perhaps matches TRBD1 (5 bases). The V and J ends lost 1 base and 7 bases respectively, with 16 bases between them. There are 15 residues in the CDR3. Germline CDR1 and CDR2: SGHDN and FVKESK. CDR3 sequence: CASSQGGGGIGGYTF. Here the CDR3 DNA reads TGTGCCAGCAGCCAAGGGGGGGGTGGAATCGGTGGCTACACCTTC.

There are a few counts of this clone. The rearrangement links TRBV7-9 to TRBJ2-2; TRBD2 is a possible D gene (6 bases). Per germline, CDR1 SEHNR and CDR2 FQNEAQ (reference sequence). With 1 base removed from V and 5 bases from J, the gap between germline ends came to 8 bases. The CDR3 sequence is 14 residues long. CDR3: CASSLVSGTGELFF. For the CDR3, the DNA is TGTGCCAGCAGCTTAGTAAGCGGGACCGGGGAGCTGTTTTTT.

This clone has only a few counts. The chain combines TRBV7-9 with TRBJ2-1; weak D call: TRBD1 (6 bases). Germline CDR1 is SEHNR and CDR2 is FQNEAQ (reference sequence). V was clipped by 1 base and J by 2 bases, with 9 bases between them. The CDR3 is made up of 15 amino acids. CDR3 coding DNA: TGTGCCAGCAGCTTAGATGGGGGCACCTACAATGAGCAGTTCTTC. Amino acid sequence: CASSLDGGTYNEQFF.

The chain carries TRBV10-3 and TRBJ2-2, with TRBD1 matching 9 bases. Germline trimming cut 6 bases from V and 1 base from J; bases unmatched to any gene: 3. The CDR3 sequence is 15 residues long. Germline V gene data show CDR1 as ENHRY and CDR2 as SYGVKD. This CDR3 reads CAISMGQGNTGELFF. The CDR3 DNA follows: TGTGCCATCAGCATGGGACAGGGGAACACCGGGGAGCTGTTTTTT.

The rearrangement links TRBV19 to TRBJ2-1; weak D call: TRBD2 (5 bases). This CDR3 contains 15 residues. Trimming took 3 bases from V and 0 from J, leaving 9 bases between them. Germline V gene data show CDR1 as LNHDA and CDR2 as SQIVND (reference sequence). CDR3 DNA: TGTGCCAGTAGTATGCGGGTCAGCTCCTACAATGAGCAGTTCTTC. Encoded protein: CASSMRVSSYNEQFF.

The chain joins TRBV30 to TRBJ1-1, with D unclear. This CDR3 has 15 amino acids. Germline V CDR1 and CDR2: GTSNPN, SVGIG (reference sequence). The ends were cut back, 2 bases at V and 2 bases at J, with 15 bases in the middle. In DNA form, the CDR3 reads TGTGCCTGGAGTCGAGGGATAGGGATCAACACTGAAGCTTTCTTT. It yields the protein CAWSRGIGINTEAFF.

This clone was counted between two and nine times. V gene TRBV9 combines with J gene TRBJ2-7, with D unresolved. V lost 0 bases, J lost 0 bases, and 7 bases lay in between. CDR3 size: 14 residues. CDR1 SGDLS and CDR2 YYNGEE come from the germline V gene. As DNA, the CDR3 is TGTGCCAGCAGCGTAGGAGTGCACTCCTACGAGCAGTACTTC. It yields the protein CASSVGVHSYEQYF.

The rearrangement uses TRBV9 and TRBJ2-7, with no clear D. Germline CDR1 reads SGDLS; CDR2 reads YYNGEE. Trimming pared 3 bases from V and 7 bases from J, leaving 11 bases between. This CDR3 contains 12 residues. CDR3 coding DNA: TGTGCCAGCAGCGGTCTCGGGTTGGAGCAGTACTTC. Translating it yields CASSGLGLEQYF. Using reference TRBV9 and TRBJ2-7 for the parts outside the CDR3, the full variable domain is DSGVTQTPKHLITATGQRVTLRCSPRSGDLSVYWYQQSLDQGLQFLIQYYNGEERAKGNILERFSAQQFPDLHSELNLSSLELGDSALYFCASSGLGLEQYFGPGTRLTVT.

This clone was found once. The chain links TRBV4-3 to TRBJ2-1; 9 bases map to TRBD2. V shed 2 bases and J 7 bases; nucleotides not matched to a gene: 15. Germline lookup yields CDR1 LGHNA and CDR2 YSLEER. The CDR3 is 18 amino acids. CDR3: CASSQRFWVSGGQNEQFF. The CDR3 coding sequence is TGCGCCAGCAGCCAACGCTTTTGGGTCAGCGGGGGGCAAAATGAGCAGTTCTTC.

The chain carries TRBV15 and TRBJ2-7; 9 nucleotides align to TRBD2. The ends lost 3 bases at V and 7 bases at J; junction bases unmatched: 10. Germline V gene lookup returns CDR1 LNHNV and CDR2 YYDKDF (reference sequence). CDR3 length: 15 amino acids. The CDR3: CATSSPGRREGEQYF. The DNA for the CDR3 is TGTGCCACCAGCAGCCCGGGGCGGCGGGAGGGGGAGCAGTACTTC.

The sample holds a few counts of this clone. The chain employs TRBV28 and TRBJ1-6, with 8 bases matching TRBD1. Per the germline V gene, CDR1 is MDHEN and CDR2 is SYDVKM. CDR3 size: 16 residues. The ends lost 3 bases at V and 6 bases at J; junction bases unmatched: 7. CDR3 loop: CASSFGQGLSNSPLHF. Here the CDR3 DNA reads TGTGCCAGCAGTTTCGGACAGGGATTAAGTAATTCACCCCTCCACTTT. Together with reference TRBV28 and TRBJ1-6, the CDR3 gives the full variable domain: DVKVTQSSRYLVKRTGEKVFLECVQDMDHENMFWYRQDPGLGLRLIYFSYDVKMKEKGDIPEGYSVSREKKERFSLILESASTNQTSMYLCASSFGQGLSNSPLHFGNGTRLTVT.

CDR3 coding DNA: TGTGCCAGCAGCTTAGTCCGACAGAACACTGAAGCTTTCTTT. Translated: CASSLVRQNTEAFF. This chain links TRBV7-2 with TRBJ1-1; unclear D gene. The CDR3 has 14 residues. CDR1 and CDR2 (germline): SGHTA, FQGNSA. Trimming removed 1 base from V and 1 base from J, with 7 bases in between.

This chain connects TRBV4-2 to TRBJ2-1; possibly TRBD2 for D (7 bases). The V end lost 1 base, the J end lost 8 bases, and 12 bases lay between the germline ends. The CDR3 spans 14 residues. Germline assignment: CDR1 LGHNA and CDR2 YNFKEQ. CDR3: CASSQAGGPDEQFF. For the CDR3, the DNA is TGTGCCAGCAGCCAAGCGGGGGGCCCGGATGAGCAGTTCTTC.

Worth noting for this clone: At one end, the junction sequence differs from germline, possibly due to a read error. V and J are TRBV7-9 and TRBJ2-3; a weak D match, TRBD1 (5 bases). CDR3 size: 14 residues. CDR1 SEHNR and CDR2 FQNEAQ come from the germline V gene (reference sequence). This CDR3 is CSSARVSATDTQYF. In nucleotides, the CDR3 is TGTTCCAGCGCCAGGGTTTCCGCCACAGATACGCAGTATTTT.

This sequence joins TRBV6-5 and TRBJ1-1; perhaps TRBD1 as D (6 bases). CDR1 and CDR2 from the germline V gene are MNHEY and SVGAGI. The CDR3 has 14 residues. V lost 6 bases to trimming and J lost 0 bases, with 11 bases between them. The CDR3 DNA reads as TGTGCCAGCAGGACAGGCCTCATGAACACTGAAGCTTTCTTT. Translated: CASRTGLMNTEAFF.

The genes are TRBV25-1 and TRBJ2-6; D might be TRBD1 (6 bases). V lost 0 bases, J lost 2 bases, and 8 bases lay in between. CDR3 length: 16 residues. Germline CDR1 and CDR2: MGHDK and SYGVNS. The CDR3 DNA follows: TGTGCCAGCAGTGAATACTGGGGGCCTGGGGCCAACGTCCTGACTTTC. Translating it yields CASSEYWGPGANVLTF.

The chain couples TRBV6-6 to TRBJ2-4; no definite D call. V gave up 1 base and J gave up 4 bases, with 5 bases separating them. The germline V gene has CDR1 MNHNY and CDR2 SVGAGI (reference sequence). The CDR3 has 13 amino acids. The CDR3 here is CASSYLQKNIQYF. The DNA for the CDR3 is TGTGCCAGCAGTTACTTGCAGAAAAACATTCAGTACTTC.

This clone showed up just once. This chain joins TRBV30 and TRBJ1-3; TRBD1 matches 7 bases. From germline, CDR1 is GTSNPN and CDR2 SVGIG (reference sequence). Losses at the gene ends were 3 bases for V and 0 bases for J; bases not matched to a gene: 5. CDR3 length: 15 residues. The CDR3 loop reads CAWRKTGSSGNTIYF. CDR3 nucleotides: TGTGCCTGGAGGAAGACAGGGAGCTCTGGAAACACCATATATTTT.

The chain combines TRBV19 with TRBJ1-5; the D gene is possibly TRBD1 (5 bases). Trimming took off 7 bases at V and 0 bases at J, with 19 bases between the two ends. The CDR3 has 17 amino acids. Looked up from germline, CDR1 is LNHDA and CDR2 is SQIVND (reference sequence). The CDR3 spells CASTLTGRGYSNQPQHF. DNA of the CDR3: TGTGCCAGTACCTTGACGGGGAGGGGATATAGCAATCAGCCCCAGCATTTT.

This clone occurred a few times. The gene calls are TRBV5-1 and TRBJ1-1; 10 positions agree with TRBD1. In germline, CDR1 is SGHRS, CDR2 YFSETQ. Trimming took 4 bases from V and 5 from J; bases not matched to a gene: 5. The CDR3 runs to 14 residues. CDR3 bases: TGCGCCAGCAGCACAGGACAGGGGGGAACTGAAGCTTTCTTT. Translated, it gives CASSTGQGGTEAFF.

The CDR3 loop reads CASSGGRGEQFF. In DNA form, the CDR3 reads TGTGCCAGCAGTGGCGGGAGAGGAGAGCAGTTCTTC. The V and J genes are TRBV5-4 and TRBJ2-1; 7 bases line up with TRBD2. The CDR3 loop spans 12 amino acids. Germline CDR1 reads SGHNT; CDR2 reads YYREEE (reference sequence). The V gene end was trimmed by 5 bases and the J gene end by 10 bases; junction bases not matched to a gene: 6. Full variable domain (remainder filled in from reference TRBV5-4 and TRBJ2-1): ETGVTQSPTHLIKTRGQQVTLRCSSQSGHNTVSWYQQALGQGPQFIFQYYREEENGRGNFPPRFSGLQFPNYSSELNVNALELDDSALYLCASSGGRGEQFFGPGTRLTVL.

The chain employs TRBV5-1 and TRBJ1-2, with D possibly being TRBD1 (6 bases). Per germline, CDR1 SGHRS and CDR2 YFSETQ. Trimming removed 4 bases at V and 2 bases at J, with 18 bases between. This CDR3 contains 16 residues. The CDR3 DNA reads TGCGCCAGCAGCGTTGGACAGCCCCGTCAAAACTATGGCTACACCTTC. Translated, it gives CASSVGQPRQNYGYTF.

The chain couples TRBV25-1 to TRBJ2-5, with 8 positions matching TRBD2. Near its end, the DNA agrees better with TRBJ2-7, so the J call may be wrong. The V gene's germline CDR1 is MGHDK and CDR2 SYGVNS. The CDR3 has 15 amino acids. CDR3 bases: TGTGCCAGCAGAGGACTAGCTCATCGGGGCTACGAGCAGTACTTC. Protein: CASRGLAHRGYEQYF.

The genes are TRBV27 and TRBJ2-2, with 11 bases identical to TRBD2. V shed 7 bases, J shed 3 bases, and the junction held 10 bases outside the gene matches. From germline, CDR1 is MNHEY and CDR2 SMNVEV (reference sequence). CDR3 length: 17 residues. CDR3 in amino acids: CASISRTSGSYTGELFF. CDR3 coding DNA: TGTGCCAGCATCTCACGGACTAGCGGGTCTTACACCGGGGAGCTGTTTTTT.

This clone was observed a handful of times. This rearrangement joins TRBV19 to TRBJ1-4, with 10 bases matching TRBD1. This CDR3 is 16 amino acids long. V was pared by 6 bases and J by 0 bases, with 4 bases of the junction left unmatched. Germline CDR1 is LNHDA and CDR2 is SQIVND (reference sequence). In DNA, the CDR3 is TGTGCCAGTAGGAGAGGACAGGGGGCAACTAATGAAAAACTGTTTTTT. Translating gives CASRRGQGATNEKLFF. The complete variable domain, with remaining parts taken from reference TRBV19 and TRBJ1-4, reads DGGITQSPKYLFRKEGQNVTLSCEQNLNHDAMYWYRQDPGQGLRLIYYSQIVNDFQKGDIAEGYSVSREKKESFPLTVTSAQKNPTAFYLCASRRGQGATNEKLFFGSGTQLSVL.